The 23 T cell receptor beta chains in this list originate from one sample, sequenced in a study of T cell responses to AZD1222 COVID-19 vaccine. The assay was immunoSEQ multiplex PCR, and TCRdb's table has in-frame clones only and misses some. The data contain roughly 40,000 clones, 70% to 90% of them singletons. This specimen consisted of peripheral blood, obtained 28 days after the second AZD1222 dose. Receptors were obtained from an adult who received the AZD1222 COVID-19 vaccine.

J is TRBJ1-3 and V is TRBV30; D remains unclear. With 4 bases removed from V and 0 bases from J, the gap between germline ends came to 10 bases. This CDR3 spans 14 amino acids. CDR1 is GTSNPN, CDR2 SVGIG, per germline (reference sequence). CDR3 protein: CAWTLFGSGNTIYF. DNA for the CDR3: TGTGCCTGGACCCTGTTCGGCTCTGGAAACACCATATATTTT.

This clone was recorded once. The V and J genes are TRBV13 and TRBJ2-7, with D perhaps TRBD1 (6 bases). The CDR3 has 12 residues. V lost 5 bases and J lost 7, with 12 bases in between. Germline loops: CDR1 PRHDT, CDR2 FYEKMQ (reference sequence). The DNA for the CDR3 is TGTGCCAGCAGCGTACAGGGCGGGGAGCAGTACTTC. Translating it yields CASSVQGGEQYF.

This chain joins TRBV23-1 and TRBJ2-7; 7 bases are shared with TRBD1. TRBV23-1 is treated as an ORF (open reading frame) with a function not yet certain. Germline trimming cut 7 bases from V and 6 bases from J; bases unmatched to any gene: 15. This CDR3 spans 15 amino acids. The CDR3 DNA is TGCGCCAGCACTACACAGGGGCCCCCAGTCTGCGAGCAGTACTTC. This codes for CASTTQGPPVCEQYF.

The chain couples TRBV12-3 or TRBV12-4 to TRBJ2-4; 10 bases are shared with TRBD2. The trim removed 8 bases at V and 8 bases at J, leaving 6 bases unmatched. This CDR3 contains 13 residues. The CDR3 sequence: CASAGTSADIQYF. The CDR3, as DNA: TGTGCCAGCGCCGGGACTAGCGCGGACATTCAGTACTTC.

The chain recombines TRBV4-2 with TRBJ1-4; possible D gene TRBD1, 6 bases. The CDR3 is made up of 13 amino acids. Looked up from germline, CDR1 is LGHNA and CDR2 is YNFKEQ. V dropped 7 bases and J dropped 3 bases, with 9 bases sitting between them. This CDR3 reads CASNRDPNEKLFF. Here the CDR3 DNA reads TGTGCCAGCAACAGGGATCCTAATGAAAAACTGTTTTTT.

The rearrangement links TRBV7-9 to TRBJ2-7; D ambiguous. V lost 2 bases, J lost 3 bases, and 5 bases lay in between. Germline V gene lookup returns CDR1 SEHNR and CDR2 FQNEAQ (reference sequence). This CDR3 has 12 amino acids. In DNA form, the CDR3 reads TGTGCCAGCAGCTTATCCGTCTACGAGCAGTACTTC. Amino acids: CASSLSVYEQYF.

This clone was recorded only once. The gene calls are TRBV5-8 and TRBJ1-1; D gene uncertain. The CDR3 is 16 residues long. Germline CDR1 reads SGHTS; CDR2 reads YDEGEE. V was cut by 1 base and J by 7 bases, with 20 bases left in between. The CDR3 region is CASSLSYNSRTGEAFF. The CDR3 nucleotides read TGTGCCAGCAGCTTGTCTTACAACTCAAGGACGGGTGAAGCTTTCTTT.

V and J are TRBV12-5 and TRBJ2-1; D possibly corresponds to TRBD2 (8 bases). From germline, CDR1 is LGHNT and CDR2 FRNRAP. The CDR3 runs to 14 residues. Deletions cut 9 bases from V and 1 base from J, with 13 bases between. Here the CDR3 DNA reads TGTGCTAGCCGGGAGGGGGCGTCCTACAATGAGCAGTTCTTC. Translation gives CASREGASYNEQFF.

The CDR3: CASSQDSDRGSGANVLTF. The CDR3 DNA reads TGCGCCAGCAGCCAAGATTCGGACAGGGGCTCTGGGGCCAACGTCCTGACTTTC. V is TRBV4-1 and J is TRBJ2-6; 9 bases fit TRBD1. The CDR3 loop spans 18 amino acids. Trimming removed 0 bases from V and 0 bases from J; junction bases left unmatched: 3. Germline CDR1 reads MGHRA; CDR2 reads YSYEKL.

The V call is TRBV5-6, the J call TRBJ1-1; no definite D call. CDR3 length: 13 residues. V was trimmed by 0 bases and J by 4 bases, leaving 7 bases between them. Germline V gene sequence: CDR1 SGHDT, CDR2 YYEEEE. The CDR3 sequence: CASSLGRGTEAFF. The CDR3 bases are TGTGCCAGCAGCTTGGGGCGAGGCACTGAAGCTTTCTTT.

The chain uses TRBV19 and TRBJ2-5; D is uncertain. Looked up from germline, CDR1 is LNHDA and CDR2 is SQIVND (reference sequence). V lost 5 bases and J 0 bases, leaving 7 bases between the germline ends. The CDR3 spans 13 residues. The DNA of the CDR3 is TGTGCCAGTAGTCTCGCATACCAAGAGACCCAGTACTTC. This sequence encodes CASSLAYQETQYF. The variable domain in full, with the rest retrieved from reference TRBV19 and TRBJ2-5, is DGGITQSPKYLFRKEGQNVTLSCEQNLNHDAMYWYRQDPGQGLRLIYYSQIVNDFQKGDIAEGYSVSREKKESFPLTVTSAQKNPTAFYLCASSLAYQETQYFGPGTRLLVL.

This rearrangement joins TRBV9 to TRBJ1-2, with D uncertain. Germline V lookup: CDR1 SGDLS, CDR2 YYNGEE. Trimming removed 0 bases at V and 2 bases at J, with 14 bases between. The CDR3 is 16 residues long. The CDR3 reads CASSVGASGVNYGYTF. The CDR3 DNA follows: TGTGCCAGCAGCGTAGGGGCCAGTGGCGTAAACTATGGCTACACCTTC.

The rearrangement uses TRBV7-2 and TRBJ2-3; D perhaps matches TRBD1 (7 bases). V dropped 0 bases and J dropped 3 bases, with 10 bases sitting between them. Per the germline V gene, CDR1 is SGHTA and CDR2 is FQGNSA. The CDR3 length is 15 residues. The DNA for the CDR3 is TGTGCCAGCAGCTTAGCGACAGGGAGGACAGATACGCAGTATTTT. Protein sequence: CASSLATGRTDTQYF.

The chain combines TRBV28 with TRBJ2-2, with D uncertain. The CDR3 runs to 12 residues. Trimming removed 8 bases at V and 1 base at J, with 5 bases between. From germline, CDR1 is MDHEN and CDR2 SYDVKM. This CDR3 reads CASLRNTGELFF. The CDR3 DNA is TGTGCCAGCCTCCGGAACACCGGGGAGCTGTTTTTT.

The rearrangement links TRBV2 to TRBJ1-1, with TRBD1 matching 8 bases. CDR3 length: 14 residues. The J segment lost 6 bases and the V segment lost 6 bases, leaving 9 bases of the junction unmatched. Germline lookup yields CDR1 SNHLY and CDR2 FYNNEI. DNA of the CDR3: TGTGCCAGCAGACTGGACAGGGCGGGGGCTGAAGCTTTCTTT. This codes for CASRLDRAGAEAFF.

The chain couples TRBV6-5 to TRBJ1-2; no clear D gene. Trimming shortened V by 4 bases and J by 6 bases, and 6 bases separated the two germline ends. Per the germline V gene, CDR1 is MNHEY and CDR2 is SVGAGI. The CDR3 is 11 amino acids. The CDR3 DNA reads as TGTGCCAGCAGTTCGGCTCATGGCTACACCTTC. Protein sequence: CASSSAHGYTF.

CDR3: CAWTEGNTIYF. The CDR3 nucleotides read TGTGCCTGGACCGAGGGAAACACCATATATTTT. The chain carries TRBV30 and TRBJ1-3, with D uncertain. The CDR3 covers 11 residues. V gave up 4 bases and J gave up 4 bases, with 5 bases separating them. Germline V lookup: CDR1 GTSNPN, CDR2 SVGIG (reference sequence).

This clone occurred once. The chain uses TRBV5-1 and TRBJ2-3; D might be TRBD1 or TRBD2, each matching 5 bases. The germline CDR1 and CDR2 sequences are SGHRS and YFSETQ. Deletions cut 4 bases from V and 3 bases from J, with 15 bases between. The CDR3 totals 15 residues. The CDR3: CASSQAVGETDTQYF. DNA for the CDR3: TGCGCCAGCAGCCAAGCTGTGGGGGAAACAGATACGCAGTATTTT.

This clone appeared a few times. The chain links TRBV5-1 to TRBJ1-4; the D gene is possibly TRBD1 (6 bases). The V end was cut by 0 bases, the J end by 0 bases, with 18 bases between. Germline loops: CDR1 SGHRS, CDR2 YFSETQ. The CDR3 sequence is 19 residues long. This chain's CDR3 is CASSLAGWGRRSTNEKLFF. In nucleotides, the CDR3 is TGCGCCAGCAGCTTGGCCGGGTGGGGGCGTCGATCAACTAATGAAAAACTGTTTTTT.

The chain employs TRBV24-1 and TRBJ2-1, with 7 positions matching TRBD1. Germline CDR1 is KGHDR and CDR2 is SFDVKD. CDR3 length: 14 residues. J was trimmed by 6 bases and V by 9 bases; bases with no gene match: 10. The CDR3 reads CATSATGSFNEQFF. CDR3 coding DNA: TGTGCCACCTCCGCGACAGGGTCGTTCAATGAGCAGTTCTTC.

This clone was seen a handful of times. The chain joins TRBV5-1 to TRBJ1-2, with no clear D. The CDR3 has 15 residues. CDR1 is SGHRS and CDR2 is YFSETQ in the germline V gene. The V and J ends lost 0 bases and 0 bases respectively, with 9 bases between them. DNA of the CDR3: TGCGCCAGCAGCTTGGGATCCCGGACTAACTATGGCTACACCTTC. It encodes CASSLGSRTNYGYTF.

The genes are TRBV3-1 (or the pseudogene TRBV3-2) and TRBJ2-1, with 10 bases aligning to TRBD2. Germline V gene data show CDR1 as LGHDT and CDR2 as YNNKEL (reference sequence). The J segment lost 0 bases and the V segment lost 4 bases, leaving 18 bases of the junction unmatched. The CDR3 is 21 residues long. The CDR3 DNA sequence: TGTGCCAGCAGCCTCTCGGGGAAGTCTAGCGGGGGCCTCTACTCCTACAATGAGCAGTTCTTC. Encoded protein: CASSLSGKSSGGLYSYNEQFF.

The J gene is TRBJ2-4, the V gene TRBV6-2 or TRBV6-3; 9 positions agree with TRBD1. Germline V gene sequence: CDR1 MNHEY, CDR2 SVGEGT. The CDR3 length is 15 residues. V lost 5 bases and J lost 7; bases outside the gene matches: 9. The CDR3 loop is CASSLSGTGRNIQYF. CDR3 DNA: TGTGCCAGCAGTCTGTCCGGGACAGGGCGTAACATTCAGTACTTC.